This T cell receptor (beta chain) was retrieved from a study of T cell repertoires in cytomegalovirus infection. This CDR3 is built from 15 residues. The germline CDR1 and CDR2 sequences are SEHNR and FQNEAQ (reference sequence). With 6 bases clipped from V and 8 bases from J, the junction kept 12 bases outside the gene matches. This clonotype has ten or more counts. TCRdb reanalysed the reads using MiXCR and keeps one entry per CDR3 protein. The sample yields around 70,000 distinct CDR3 sequences, around 3.8% seen once. This TCR was sampled from a human donor in good health (CMV status not recorded). Some clones in this sample may be carry-over from other donors' samples. The sample consisted of PBMCs. V is TRBV7-9 and J is TRBJ2-1; 8 bases map to TRBD2. The CDR3 DNA follows: TGTGCCAGCAGGAAAGCGGGAGTCCCAGGGGATGAGCAGTTCTTC. Its translation is CASRKAGVPGDEQFF.